The rows below give T cell receptor beta chains drawn from one sample of a study of blood T cell repertoires in COVID-19. The table came from immunoSEQ multiplex PCR; TCRdb's copy has only in-frame clones and leaves some out. The table has 200,000 to 250,000 clones, about nine tenths seen once. The sequenced sample consisted of peripheral blood. The source of these receptors is a man aged 25 to 40 with COVID-19, enrolled during active disease. The CDR3 runs from the conserved cysteine through the conserved F or W. D genes are given only for firm matches. The size of a clone is reported for some rows only, either as once, few or many, or as a class for expanded clones.

TRBV15	.	.	13	TRBJ1-2	TGTGCCACCAGCAGAGAGGGAGGGGATGGCTACACCTTC	CATSREGGDGYTF
TRBV5-1	.	.	16	TRBJ2-1	TGCGCCAGCAGCTTGGAGTCAGGGTCTTTCTACAATGAGCAGTTCTTC	CASSLESGSFYNEQFF
TRBV9	TRBD1	.	15	TRBJ1-1	TGTGCCAGCAGCGTAGTCGGGACAGCAAACACTGAAGCTTTCTTT	CASSVVGTANTEAFF
TRBV6-5	.	.	13	TRBJ1-1	TGTGCCAGCAGTCAGGGTCGGGGGACTGAAGCTTTCTTT	CASSQGRGTEAFF
TRBV19	TRBD1	.	14	TRBJ2-5	TGTGCCAGTAGTATCCGGACAGGGCGAGAGACCCAGTACTTC	CASSIRTGRETQYF
TRBV10-1	TRBD1	.	13	TRBJ1-1	TGCGCCAGCAGTGAAAAGGGGGCGGGTGAAGCTTTCTTT	CASSEKGAGEAFF
TRBV25-1	TRBD2	.	12	TRBJ2-1	TGTGCCAGCAGTGTGCTAGCGGGAGTGGAGTTCTTC	CASSVLAGVEFF
TRBV28	.	.	15	TRBJ1-5	TGTGCCAGCAGTCCCTCGCCCAGGGGCAATCAGCCCCAGCATTTT	CASSPSPRGNQPQHF
TRBV28	TRBD2	.	16	TRBJ2-1	TGTGCCAGCAGTCATGGGACTAGCGGACTCTACAATGAGCAGTTCTTC	CASSHGTSGLYNEQFF
TRBV10-3	TRBD2	.	15	TRBJ2-3	TGTGCCATCAGTGACGGCGGGAGGGCCGCAGATACGCAGTATTTT	CAISDGGRAADTQYF
TRBV30	.	.	16	TRBJ1-3	TGTGCCTGGAGTCAGAGAGGAAGGGGCAATGGAAACACCATATATTTT	CAWSQRGRGNGNTIYF
TRBV28	.	.	14	TRBJ2-7	TGTGCCAGCAACGGTGCGGACGGGGGATCAAGGCAGTACTTC	CASNGADGGSRQYF
TRBV4-2	.	few	17	TRBJ1-2	TGTGCCAGCAGCCAAGATCTGGGGGGAGGCATCTACTATGGCTACACCTTC	CASSQDLGGGIYYGYTF
TRBV4-1	.	.	15	TRBJ2-1	TGCGCCAGCAGCCAAGATCGGGGATCCTACAATGAGCAGTTCTTC	CASSQDRGSYNEQFF
TRBV7-9	TRBD1	once	14	TRBJ1-5	TGTGCCAGCAGCTTGACAGGGTACAATCAGCCCCAGCATTTT	CASSLTGYNQPQHF
TRBV11-1	TRBD1	.	14	TRBJ1-2	TGTGCCAGCAGCTTTGCAGGGGGAAACTATGGCTACACCTTC	CASSFAGGNYGYTF
TRBV6-5	TRBD1	.	14	TRBJ1-1	TGTGCCAGCAGACCGGGACAGATGAACACTGAAGCTTTCTTT	CASRPGQMNTEAFF
TRBV6-5	.	.	12	TRBJ1-1	TGTGCCAGCAGTCCGGCCGGGACTAGTGCTTTCTTT	CASSPAGTSAFF
TRBV4-3	.	.	15	TRBJ2-3	TGCGCCAGCCGCAAGGGGGGGGGCCTAGGTGATACGCAGTATTTT	CASRKGGGLGDTQYF
TRBV19	TRBD1	.	18	TRBJ1-5	TGTGCCAGTAGTAGGGTGTGGACAGGGGTCCGTAGCAATCAGCCCCAGCATTTT	CASSRVWTGVRSNQPQHF
TRBV11-2	.	few	17	TRBJ1-1	TGTGCCAGCAGCTTAGGCAGGGGCCATCCCCTGAGCACTGAAGCTTTCTTT	CASSLGRGHPLSTEAFF
TRBV6-4	TRBD1	once	16	TRBJ2-1	TGTGCCAGCAGTCTCTCCCCGGGACAGCCATACAATGAGCAGTTCTTC	CASSLSPGQPYNEQFF
TRBV28	.	.	13	TRBJ2-3	TGTGCCAGCGTTAGCGGTAGCACAGATACGCAGTATTTT	CASVSGSTDTQYF
TRBV5-6	TRBD2	once	16	TRBJ2-1	TGTGCCAGCAGCTTGGTATCGGCTAGCGGACACAATGAGCAGTTCTTC	CASSLVSASGHNEQFF
TRBV19	TRBD1	.	17	TRBJ2-6	TGTGCCAGTAGTATCCCACAGGGGGCACTTGGGGCCAACGTCCTGACTTTC	CASSIPQGALGANVLTF
TRBV28	.	.	12	TRBJ2-3	TGTGCCAGCAGTGACGGCCGCAGGTCGCAGTATTTT	CASSDGRRSQYF